The 14 T cell receptor beta chains below come from one sample, sequenced in a study of blood T cell repertoires in COVID-19. Libraries were prepared by immunoSEQ multiplex PCR; TCRdb keeps only in-frame clonotypes and omits some of them. The profile covers around 250,000 clones, with about 88% appearing a single time and 4.1% taken by the ten largest. The sample consisted of PBMCs or T cells enriched from blood (not recorded which). The receptors stem from a man aged 30-40 years with acute COVID-19.

Here the CDR3 reads CASSSQGATEAFF. The CDR3 bases are TGTGCCAGCAGCTCCCAGGGGGCTACTGAAGCTTTCTTT. The V and J genes are TRBV11-3 and TRBJ1-1; 8 positions match TRBD1. The CDR3 loop spans 13 amino acids. Germline CDR1 and CDR2: SGHNT and YENEEA. Trimming cost V 4 bases and J 5 bases; bases outside gene matches: 3.

This chain uses TRBV11-2 with TRBJ2-1, with TRBD2 as a possible D gene (5 bases). Germline CDR1 is SGHAT and CDR2 is FQNNGV. V gave up 2 bases and J gave up 12 bases, with 29 bases separating them. The CDR3 contains 18 residues. The chain's CDR3 is CASSLSGNRARPSDRQFF. The CDR3 coding sequence is TGTGCCAGCAGCTTATCGGGGAATAGAGCCAGGCCTTCTGATAGGCAGTTCTTC.

The V and J genes are TRBV7-2 and TRBJ1-5, with D hard to call. V shed 5 bases and J shed 3 bases, with 11 bases lying between them. The CDR3 covers 14 residues. Germline CDR1 and CDR2: SGHTA and FQGNSA. The DNA of the CDR3 is TGTGCCAGCAGCAAAATGGGCCTCAATCAGCCCCAGCATTTT. Residues: CASSKMGLNQPQHF.

V gene TRBV5-6 combines with J gene TRBJ2-2; 11 bases line up with TRBD1. The CDR3 is made up of 17 amino acids. Germline-derived CDR1 and CDR2 are SGHDT and YYEEEE. Losses at the gene ends were 4 bases for V and 3 bases for J; bases not matched to a gene: 8. CDR3 sequence: CASSQARDRGDTGELFF. The CDR3 DNA sequence: TGTGCCAGCAGCCAAGCGAGGGACAGGGGGGACACCGGGGAGCTGTTTTTT.

Remarks on this clone: Because the CDR3's place on the DNA is in doubt, the DNA is left out and the CDR3 is given as listed by TCRdb. The chain has TRBV5-1 and TRBJ2-2; no DNA check was done on the table's D call, TRBD2. The CDR3 is 14 amino acids long, termini counted. Looked up from germline, CDR1 is SGHRS and CDR2 is YFSETQ. CDR3 loop: CASSLTFGTGELFF.

J is TRBJ2-5 and V is TRBV15, with 10 bases matching TRBD2. Losses at the gene ends were 0 bases for V and 4 bases for J; bases not matched to a gene: 14. The CDR3 is 19 amino acids. Germline V lookup: CDR1 LNHNV, CDR2 YYDKDF (reference sequence). CDR3 in amino acids: CATSRDRWLAGEVRETQYF. In DNA form, the CDR3 reads TGTGCCACCAGCAGAGACCGATGGCTAGCGGGAGAGGTTCGAGAGACCCAGTACTTC.

The J gene is TRBJ2-1, the V gene TRBV5-4; the D gene is possibly TRBD2 (6 bases). V was trimmed by 0 bases and J by 4 bases, leaving 11 bases between them. The CDR3 has 15 amino acids. Germline V gene data show CDR1 as SGHNT and CDR2 as YYREEE (reference sequence). CDR3 region: CASSLDSGMYNEQFF. The CDR3 DNA follows: TGTGCCAGCAGCTTGGATAGCGGAATGTACAATGAGCAGTTCTTC.

The V call is TRBV5-1, the J call TRBJ1-1, with 7 positions matching TRBD1. Per germline, CDR1 SGHRS and CDR2 YFSETQ. V dropped 5 bases and J dropped 3; count of bases not matched to a gene: 7. There are 14 residues in the CDR3. CDR3 in amino acids: CASRRETGHTEAFF. The CDR3 nucleotides are TGCGCCAGCAGGAGGGAGACAGGGCACACTGAAGCTTTCTTT.

This chain connects TRBV2 to TRBJ2-5; 9 bases agree with TRBD1. The CDR3 length is 15 residues. The V segment lost 6 bases and the J segment 6 bases; nucleotides outside the gene matches: 11. CDR1 SNHLY and CDR2 FYNNEI come from the germline V gene. For the CDR3, the DNA is TGTGCCAGCAGATCCGGGACAGGGAGGTACCAGACCCAGTACTTC. Translated, it gives CASRSGTGRYQTQYF.

This clone was detected only once. The chain links TRBV21-1 to TRBJ1-3; the tabulated D call, TRBD1, remains unverified against the DNA. TRBV21-1 is shown as a pseudogene. The CDR3 runs 13 residues. Written as DNA, the CDR3 is TGTGCCAGCCCCAGGGGTCCTGGAAACACCATATATTTT. Amino acid sequence: CASPRGPGNTIYF.

The rearrangement joins TRBV3-1 (or the pseudogene TRBV3-2) to TRBJ1-5, with 8 bases lining up with TRBD1. Germline V lookup: CDR1 LGHDT, CDR2 YNNKEL (reference sequence). The CDR3 is 15 residues long. Trimming took 4 bases from V and 4 from J; bases not matched to a gene: 6. In nucleotides, the CDR3 is TGTGCCAGCAGCCCGAGACAGGGGATAAATCAGCCCCAGCATTTT. This translates into CASSPRQGINQPQHF.

The chain carries TRBV23-1 and TRBJ1-5; D is uncertain. TRBV23-1 belongs to the ORF category, with a function that is uncertain. The CDR3 sequence is 16 residues long. The CDR3 DNA sequence: TGCGAAGTGGAACTTACGGGGTTGACGAGCAATCAGCCCCAGCATTTT. Translation: CEVELTGLTSNQPQHF.

The rearrangement joins TRBV6-5 to TRBJ1-6; no clear D gene. V dropped 0 bases and J dropped 4 bases, with 10 bases sitting between them. CDR1 MNHEY and CDR2 SVGAGI come from the germline V gene. The CDR3 has 16 residues. In nucleotides, the CDR3 is TGTGCCAGCAGTTACTCTCTAACCGGTTATAATTCACCCCTCCACTTT. It is translated as CASSYSLTGYNSPLHF.

The rearrangement links TRBV19 to TRBJ1-1; D unresolved. The length of the CDR3 is 14 residues. CDR1 LNHDA and CDR2 SQIVND come from the germline V gene (reference sequence). V was clipped by 1 base and J by 4 bases, with 10 bases between them. The CDR3 coding sequence is TGTGCCAGTAGTATAGTGAGCCCACCCACTGAAGCTTTCTTT. Residues: CASSIVSPPTEAFF.